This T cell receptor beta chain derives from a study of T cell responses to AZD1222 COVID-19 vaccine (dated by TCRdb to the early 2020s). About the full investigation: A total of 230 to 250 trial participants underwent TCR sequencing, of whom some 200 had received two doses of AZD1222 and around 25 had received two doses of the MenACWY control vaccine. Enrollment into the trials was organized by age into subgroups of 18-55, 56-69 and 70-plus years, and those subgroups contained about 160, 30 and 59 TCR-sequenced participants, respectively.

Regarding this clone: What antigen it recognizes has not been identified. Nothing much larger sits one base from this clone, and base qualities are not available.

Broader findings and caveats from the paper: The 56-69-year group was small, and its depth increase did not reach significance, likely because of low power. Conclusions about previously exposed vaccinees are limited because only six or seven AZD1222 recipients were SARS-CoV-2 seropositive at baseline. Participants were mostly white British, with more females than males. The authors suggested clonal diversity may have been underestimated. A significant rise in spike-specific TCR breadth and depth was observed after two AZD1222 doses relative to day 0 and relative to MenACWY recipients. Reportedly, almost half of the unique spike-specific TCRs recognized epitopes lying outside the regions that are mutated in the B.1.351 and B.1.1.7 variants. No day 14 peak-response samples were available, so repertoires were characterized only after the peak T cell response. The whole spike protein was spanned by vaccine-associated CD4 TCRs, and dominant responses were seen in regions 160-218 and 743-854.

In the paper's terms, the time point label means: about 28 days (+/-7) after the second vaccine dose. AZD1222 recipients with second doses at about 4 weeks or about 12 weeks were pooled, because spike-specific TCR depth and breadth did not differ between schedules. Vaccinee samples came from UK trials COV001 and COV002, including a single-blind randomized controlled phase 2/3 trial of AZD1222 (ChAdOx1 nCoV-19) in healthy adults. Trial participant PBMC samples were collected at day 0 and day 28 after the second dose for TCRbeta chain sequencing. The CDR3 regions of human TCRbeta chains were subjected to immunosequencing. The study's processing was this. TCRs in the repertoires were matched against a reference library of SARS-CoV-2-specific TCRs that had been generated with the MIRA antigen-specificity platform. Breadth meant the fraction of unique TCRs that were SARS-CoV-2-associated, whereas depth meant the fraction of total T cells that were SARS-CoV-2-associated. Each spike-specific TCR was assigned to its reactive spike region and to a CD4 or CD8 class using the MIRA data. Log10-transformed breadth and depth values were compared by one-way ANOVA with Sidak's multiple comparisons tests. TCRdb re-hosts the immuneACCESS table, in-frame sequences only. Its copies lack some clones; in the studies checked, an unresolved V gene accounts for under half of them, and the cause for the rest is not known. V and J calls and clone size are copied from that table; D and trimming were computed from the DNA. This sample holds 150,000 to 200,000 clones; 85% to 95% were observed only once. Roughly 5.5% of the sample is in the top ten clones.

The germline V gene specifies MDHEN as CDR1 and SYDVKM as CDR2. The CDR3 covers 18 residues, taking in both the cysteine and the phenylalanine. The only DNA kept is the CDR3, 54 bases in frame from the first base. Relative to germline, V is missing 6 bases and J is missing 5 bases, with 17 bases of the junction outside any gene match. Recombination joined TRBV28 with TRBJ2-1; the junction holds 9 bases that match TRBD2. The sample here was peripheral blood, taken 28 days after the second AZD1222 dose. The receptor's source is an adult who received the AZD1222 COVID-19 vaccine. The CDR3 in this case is CASSPKSGRLAVDNEQFF. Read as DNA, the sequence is TGTGCCAGCAGCCCAAAGTCCGGCAGACTAGCGGTCGACAATGAGCAGTTCTTC.